Listed below are T cell receptor beta chains from one sample, sequenced in a study of human T cells and chemical hapten exposure. MiXCR, run by TCRdb on the RACE reads, gives a single entry per CDR3 protein. The sample includes a few hundred thousand distinct CDR3 sequences, about 8.6% seen only once; the top ten take roughly 2.5%. The starting material was whole blood, obtained in connection with sensitization to the hapten diphenylcyclopropenone (DPC). These receptors were collected from a middle-aged woman with alopecia areata. Some clones in this sample may be carry-over from other donors' samples. Each CDR3 is given with its conserved first and last residue. A D gene is named only where the DNA matches it firmly. Clone size appears in some rows only: once, few, many, or a class for an expanded clone.

cdr3_length	v_call	d_call	j_call	clone_size	cdr3_aa	cdr3_nt
15	TRBV11-2	TRBD2	TRBJ2-1	many	CASSLGSSGRAGQFF	TGTGCCAGCAGCTTGGGTTCTAGCGGGAGGGCCGGGCAGTTCTTC
15	TRBV15	TRBD1	TRBJ2-1	few	CATSREGTGIDEQFF	TGTGCCACCAGCAGAGAAGGGACAGGGATCGATGAGCAGTTCTTC
17	TRBV11-1	TRBD2	TRBJ2-5	many	CASSFVGLAGGEETQYF	TGTGCCAGCAGCTTCGTGGGGCTAGCGGGAGGAGAAGAGACCCAGTACTTC
15	TRBV6-5	TRBD2	TRBJ2-5	few	CASSRAGGGQETQYF	TGTGCCAGCAGCAGGGCGGGAGGGGGCCAAGAGACCCAGTACTTC
14	TRBV6-4	-	TRBJ2-3	-	CASSEDSSTDTQYF	TGTGCCAGCAGTGAAGACAGTAGCACAGATACGCAGTATTTT
12	TRBV6-2/TRBV6-3	-	TRBJ2-7	-	CASLDRLYEQYF	TGTGCCAGCCTGGACAGACTCTACGAGCAGTACTTC
15	TRBV15	TRBD1	TRBJ1-6	few	CATSGRQGRNSPLHF	TGTGCCACCAGCGGCCGACAGGGGAGGAATTCACCCCTCCACTTT
14	TRBV10-3	-	TRBJ2-2	-	CAISDRTLNPELFF	TGTGCCATCAGTGATCGGACCCTAAATCCGGAGCTGTTTTTT
17	TRBV7-2	TRBD1	TRBJ2-1	few	CASSSGQALLNYNEQFF	TGTGCCAGCAGCTCTGGACAGGCACTACTCAACTACAATGAGCAGTTCTTC
16	TRBV4-3	TRBD2	TRBJ2-2	-	CASSQGTSGGTGELFF	TGCGCCAGCAGCCAAGGAACTAGCGGGGGCACCGGGGAGCTGTTTTTT
15	TRBV7-9	TRBD1	TRBJ1-2	few	CASSLVAGQGGGYTF	TGTGCCAGCAGCTTAGTAGCGGGACAGGGAGGTGGCTACACCTTC
14	TRBV10-3	TRBD1	TRBJ2-2	few	CAIRGTGGTGELFF	TGTGCCATCAGGGGGACAGGGGGCACCGGGGAGCTGTTTTTT
14	TRBV7-9	-	TRBJ2-7	-	CASSEGNGRHEQYF	TGTGCCAGCAGCGAAGGTAACGGGCGGCACGAGCAGTACTTC
12	TRBV24-1	-	TRBJ1-5	many	CATSDADQPQHF	TGTGCCACCAGTGATGCGGACCAGCCCCAGCATTTT
15	TRBV4-1	-	TRBJ2-2	few	CASSQARSNTGELFF	TGCGCCAGCAGCCAAGCTAGGTCGAACACCGGGGAGCTGTTTTTT
16	TRBV27	-	TRBJ1-6	few	CASRFEVSSYNSPLHF	TGTGCCAGCAGATTCGAAGTTAGCTCCTATAATTCACCCCTCCACTTT
16	TRBV28	TRBD2	TRBJ2-1	-	CASSLWVSGVLNEQFF	TGTGCCAGCAGTTTATGGGTTAGCGGGGTACTGAATGAGCAGTTCTTC
15	TRBV10-3	TRBD1	TRBJ2-2	few	CATRQGAMNTGELFF	TGTGCCACGAGACAGGGGGCTATGAACACCGGGGAGCTGTTTTTT
16	TRBV5-1	-	TRBJ2-5	-	CASSYMAGGQQETQYF	TGCGCCAGCAGCTATATGGCGGGCGGCCAACAAGAGACCCAGTACTTC
17	TRBV2	TRBD2	TRBJ2-3	-	CASSPGTSGRRTDTQYF	TGTGCCAGCAGTCCCGGGACTAGCGGGAGGAGGACAGATACGCAGTATTTT
19	TRBV21-1	-	TRBJ1-1	few	CASSRFKPGPRGRNTEAFF	TGTGCCAGCAGCCGATTTAAACCCGGGCCGAGGGGGAGGAACACTGAAGCTTTCTTT
13	TRBV30	TRBD1	TRBJ2-5	few	CAWSVTGGETQYF	TGTGCCTGGAGTGTAACAGGGGGGGAGACCCAGTACTTC
15	TRBV20-1	-	TRBJ1-5	-	CSARAQQAASQPQHF	TGCAGTGCTAGAGCCCAACAGGCCGCAAGTCAGCCCCAGCATTTT
14	TRBV28	-	TRBJ1-2	few	CASSQAQGNYGYTF	TGTGCCAGCAGCCAAGCACAGGGCAACTATGGCTACACCTTC
13	TRBV7-2	-	TRBJ2-1	-	CASSLPLYHEQFF	TGTGCCAGCAGCTTACCCCTCTATCATGAGCAGTTCTTC
14	TRBV6-5	TRBD1	TRBJ2-7	-	CASRSRDRAYEQYF	TGTGCCAGCAGAAGCCGGGACAGGGCGTACGAGCAGTACTTC
16	TRBV11-1	TRBD2	TRBJ2-1	-	CASSPLAGLGRNEQFF	TGTGCCAGCAGCCCTTTAGCGGGACTAGGACGCAATGAGCAGTTCTTC
14	TRBV5-1	TRBD1	TRBJ1-1	-	CASSWQQGASEAFF	TGCGCCAGCAGCTGGCAACAGGGGGCATCTGAAGCTTTCTTT
14	TRBV20-1	-	TRBJ2-2	-	CSASVGRNTGELFF	TGCAGTGCTAGTGTCGGTCGGAACACCGGGGAGCTGTTTTTT
14	TRBV6-2/TRBV6-3	TRBD2	TRBJ2-1	-	CASSFSGRENEQFF	TGTGCCAGCAGCTTTAGCGGGAGGGAGAATGAGCAGTTCTTC
18	TRBV7-2	TRBD2	TRBJ2-1	many	CASSLVRRLAGGPGEQFF	TGTGCCAGCAGCTTAGTCCGGAGACTAGCGGGAGGCCCCGGTGAGCAGTTCTTC
18	TRBV28	-	TRBJ2-1	few	CASKTGTGGSSPYNEQFF	TGTGCCAGCAAGACCGGGACTGGGGGGTCCAGTCCCTACAATGAGCAGTTCTTC
14	TRBV6-2/TRBV6-3	-	TRBJ2-7	-	CASSWPSRSDEQYF	TGTGCCAGCAGTTGGCCGTCGCGGTCCGACGAGCAGTACTTC
16	TRBV7-8	-	TRBJ2-2	-	CASSLARAQNTGELFF	TGTGCCAGCAGCTTAGCTCGGGCGCAGAACACCGGGGAGCTGTTTTTT
14	TRBV6-2/TRBV6-3	-	TRBJ2-7	-	CASSSGDTEGEQYF	TGTGCCAGCTCCTCAGGGGATACGGAGGGCGAGCAGTACTTC
11	TRBV6-2/TRBV6-3	-	TRBJ2-5	few	CASETLETQYF	TGTGCCAGCGAAACCTTAGAGACCCAGTACTTC
13	TRBV11-3	-	TRBJ2-3	few	CASSRDSVDTQYF	TGTGCCAGCAGCCGGGACTCCGTAGATACGCAGTATTTT
14	TRBV20-1	TRBD2	TRBJ2-7	few	CSARVTSGKYEQYF	TGCAGTGCTAGAGTAACTAGCGGGAAGTACGAGCAGTACTTC
11	TRBV12-3/TRBV12-4	-	TRBJ1-2	many	CASRLQIGYTF	TGTGCCAGCAGGTTGCAAATCGGCTACACCTTC
12	TRBV29-1	-	TRBJ2-2	many	CSVDGGTGELFF	TGCAGCGTTGATGGGGGCACCGGGGAGCTGTTTTTT
15	TRBV28	-	TRBJ1-5	many	CASSLRDGLSRPQHF	TGTGCCAGCAGTTTAAGGGACGGACTATCTAGGCCCCAGCATTTT
13	TRBV28	-	TRBJ2-3	few	CASSLRDTDTQYF	TGTGCCAGCAGTTTACGGGACACAGATACGCAGTATTTT
11	TRBV20-1	-	TRBJ2-1	few	CSAHTQGGGFF	TGCAGTGCCCACACCCAGGGCGGTGGGTTCTTC
15	TRBV10-3	-	TRBJ2-3	-	CAISESPTGEGTQYF	TGTGCCATCAGTGAGTCGCCGACAGGGGAGGGAACGCAGTATTTT
17	TRBV6-2/TRBV6-3	TRBD2	TRBJ2-3	-	CASSYERETTKTDTQYF	TGTGCCAGCAGTTATGAGCGGGAGACGACGAAAACAGATACGCAGTATTTT
15	TRBV28	TRBD2	TRBJ2-1	-	CASRTGTSVRSEQFF	TGTGCCAGCAGGACCGGGACTAGCGTGAGAAGTGAGCAGTTCTTC
13	TRBV7-9	-	TRBJ1-2	-	CASSLGAARGYTF	TGTGCCAGCAGCTTAGGGGCCGCGCGCGGCTACACCTTC
15	TRBV5-1	TRBD2	TRBJ2-2	few	CASSLSGNRAGELFF	TGCGCCAGCAGCCTTAGCGGGAACCGCGCCGGGGAGCTGTTTTTT
15	TRBV4-3	-	TRBJ2-1	-	CASSQRSSPYNEQFF	TGCGCCAGCAGCCAGAGGAGTAGCCCCTACAATGAGCAGTTCTTC
13	TRBV20-1	-	TRBJ1-1	-	CSARVGQNTEAFF	TGCAGTGCTAGAGTTGGCCAGAACACTGAAGCTTTCTTT